A selection of T cell receptor beta chains follows, all from one sample in a study of T-cell reconstitution after alpha-beta-depleted transplantation in children. TCRdb re-analysed the PCR reads in MiXCR, keeping a single row per CDR3 protein. The top ten clones hold approximately 0.8% of a sample with hundreds of thousands of distinct CDR3 sequences, roughly 14% of them seen once. The sequenced sample was PBMCs, obtained before TCRalphabeta/CD19-depleted stem cell transplant. The receptor source for this set is a girl aged 2 to 10 with congenital amegakaryocytic thrombocytopenia, due to receive a stem cell transplant. CDR3s include the opening cysteine and the closing phenylalanine or tryptophan. The D gene is left open where the match is weak. Expanded clones are given a class, and other clones once, few, many or no size at all.

V gene: TRBV5-5; J gene: TRBJ2-5; clone size: few; D gene: TRBD1; CDR3 protein: CASSLATGGAETQYF; CDR3 DNA: TGTGCCAGCAGCCTAGCGACAGGGGGCGCAGAGACCCAGTACTTC
V gene: TRBV20-1; J gene: TRBJ2-7; clone size: .; D gene: .; CDR3 protein: CSASRSILYEQYF; CDR3 DNA: TGCAGTGCTAGCCGGAGTATCCTCTACGAGCAGTACTTC
V gene: TRBV4-2; J gene: TRBJ2-1; clone size: .; D gene: TRBD2; CDR3 protein: CASSHLIGLAGTHHYNEQFF; CDR3 DNA: TGTGCCAGCAGCCACCTCATCGGACTAGCGGGAACACATCACTACAATGAGCAGTTCTTC
V gene: TRBV5-5; J gene: TRBJ2-7; clone size: .; D gene: .; CDR3 protein: CASSRQSSYEQYF; CDR3 DNA: TGTGCCAGCAGCCGACAGAGCTCCTACGAGCAGTACTTC
V gene: TRBV5-5; J gene: TRBJ2-1; clone size: .; D gene: .; CDR3 protein: CASTFTGTEQFF; CDR3 DNA: TGTGCCAGCACCTTTACAGGGACTGAGCAGTTCTTC
V gene: TRBV10-2; J gene: TRBJ2-3; clone size: few; D gene: .; CDR3 protein: CASSESGGRKSDTQYF; CDR3 DNA: TGCGCCAGCAGTGAGTCTGGCGGTCGTAAATCAGATACGCAGTATTTT
V gene: TRBV12-3/TRBV12-4; J gene: TRBJ2-5; clone size: few; D gene: TRBD1; CDR3 protein: CASSLWQGVQETQYF; CDR3 DNA: TGTGCCAGCAGTTTGTGGCAGGGGGTTCAAGAGACCCAGTACTTC
V gene: TRBV28; J gene: TRBJ1-5; clone size: .; D gene: .; CDR3 protein: CASSLSGLNRLNQPQHF; CDR3 DNA: TGTGCCAGCAGTTTATCTGGGCTAAACCGTCTTAATCAGCCCCAGCATTTT
V gene: TRBV7-2; J gene: TRBJ2-5; clone size: few; D gene: .; CDR3 protein: CASSLVSGEGQETQYF; CDR3 DNA: TGTGCCAGCAGCTTAGTATCGGGAGAGGGTCAAGAGACCCAGTACTTC
V gene: TRBV28; J gene: TRBJ2-5; clone size: .; D gene: .; CDR3 protein: CALRGQEETQYF; CDR3 DNA: TGTGCCCTCCGCGGCCAGGAGGAGACCCAGTACTTC
V gene: TRBV29-1; J gene: TRBJ1-1; clone size: many; D gene: TRBD1; CDR3 protein: CSALTGGNTEAFF; CDR3 DNA: TGCAGCGCTTTGACAGGGGGGAACACTGAAGCTTTCTTT
V gene: TRBV20-1; J gene: TRBJ2-3; clone size: many; D gene: .; CDR3 protein: CSASWAGEGTDTQYF; CDR3 DNA: TGCAGTGCTAGTTGGGCAGGAGAAGGCACAGATACGCAGTATTTT
V gene: TRBV27; J gene: TRBJ2-5; clone size: .; D gene: .; CDR3 protein: CASSFSVGQRTQYF; CDR3 DNA: TGTGCCAGCAGTTTTTCGGTCGGGCAGAGGACCCAGTACTTC
V gene: TRBV6-5; J gene: TRBJ2-3; clone size: many; D gene: .; CDR3 protein: CASSLGLSGTDTQYF; CDR3 DNA: TGTGCCAGCAGTTTGGGACTTAGCGGCACAGATACGCAGTATTTT
V gene: TRBV29-1; J gene: TRBJ2-2; clone size: .; D gene: .; CDR3 protein: CSVSGRRNTGELFF; CDR3 DNA: TGCAGCGTTTCGGGGCGTAGGAACACCGGGGAGCTGTTTTTT
V gene: TRBV25-1; J gene: TRBJ1-2; clone size: .; D gene: .; CDR3 protein: CASRKGGKGGYTF; CDR3 DNA: TGTGCCAGCAGAAAAGGAGGGAAAGGCGGCTACACCTTC
V gene: TRBV11-2; J gene: TRBJ2-4; clone size: many; D gene: .; CDR3 protein: CASSLTLAKNIQYF; CDR3 DNA: TGTGCCAGCAGCTTGACTTTAGCCAAAAACATTCAGTACTTC
V gene: TRBV3-1; J gene: TRBJ2-1; clone size: .; D gene: .; CDR3 protein: CASSPTRGGNEQFF; CDR3 DNA: TGTGCCAGCAGCCCCACTCGGGGTGGTAATGAGCAGTTCTTC
V gene: TRBV11-2; J gene: TRBJ2-3; clone size: many; D gene: .; CDR3 protein: CASSLRWATADTQYF; CDR3 DNA: TGTGCCAGCAGCTTACGTTGGGCGACTGCAGATACGCAGTATTTT
V gene: TRBV20-1; J gene: TRBJ1-5; clone size: few; D gene: TRBD1; CDR3 protein: CSAYTGGSQPQHF; CDR3 DNA: TGCAGTGCTTATACAGGGGGCAGTCAGCCCCAGCATTTT
V gene: TRBV12-3/TRBV12-4; J gene: TRBJ2-4; clone size: few; D gene: TRBD2; CDR3 protein: CASSSGVLTTLAKNIQYF; CDR3 DNA: TGTGCCAGCAGTAGCGGGGTCCTTACAACTCTAGCCAAAAACATTCAGTACTTC
V gene: TRBV27; J gene: TRBJ2-1; clone size: few; D gene: TRBD2; CDR3 protein: CASSLWTSGNEQFF; CDR3 DNA: TGTGCCAGCAGTCTCTGGACTAGCGGCAATGAGCAGTTCTTC
V gene: TRBV5-1; J gene: TRBJ2-1; clone size: many; D gene: .; CDR3 protein: CASSSSLARVYNEQFF; CDR3 DNA: TGCGCCAGCAGCTCCTCCTTAGCGCGGGTATACAATGAGCAGTTCTTC
V gene: TRBV12-3/TRBV12-4; J gene: TRBJ2-7; clone size: few; D gene: TRBD1; CDR3 protein: CASSPTGTGWYEQYF; CDR3 DNA: TGTGCCAGCAGCCCAACCGGGACAGGGTGGTACGAGCAGTACTTC
V gene: TRBV7-3; J gene: TRBJ2-3; clone size: many; D gene: .; CDR3 protein: CASTEMAGTDTQYF; CDR3 DNA: TGTGCCAGCACCGAAATGGCCGGCACAGATACGCAGTATTTT
V gene: TRBV6-1; J gene: TRBJ1-4; clone size: .; D gene: .; CDR3 protein: CASSRRSDSIATNEKLFF; CDR3 DNA: TGTGCCAGCAGTAGAAGGTCGGACTCCATTGCAACTAATGAAAAACTGTTTTTT
V gene: TRBV6-2/TRBV6-3; J gene: TRBJ2-3; clone size: few; D gene: TRBD2; CDR3 protein: CASTLPLASGLTQYF; CDR3 DNA: TGTGCCAGCACCCTACCGCTCGCTAGCGGGCTGACGCAGTATTTT
V gene: TRBV7-9; J gene: TRBJ2-1; clone size: .; D gene: .; CDR3 protein: CASSFSRSSAFF; CDR3 DNA: TGTGCCAGCAGCTTTTCGCGGTCCTCTGCGTTCTTC
V gene: TRBV3-1; J gene: TRBJ2-1; clone size: many; D gene: .; CDR3 protein: CASSPGGALSYNEQFF; CDR3 DNA: TGTGCCAGCAGCCCCGGGGGTGCCCTCTCCTACAATGAGCAGTTCTTC
V gene: TRBV30; J gene: TRBJ2-7; clone size: .; D gene: .; CDR3 protein: CAWSRDVAYEQYF; CDR3 DNA: TGTGCCTGGAGTAGGGACGTCGCCTACGAGCAGTACTTC
V gene: TRBV10-3; J gene: TRBJ2-1; clone size: few; D gene: TRBD2; CDR3 protein: CAISESLAGVTPYNEQFF; CDR3 DNA: TGTGCCATCAGTGAGTCCTTAGCGGGAGTTACTCCCTACAATGAGCAGTTCTTC
V gene: TRBV7-2; J gene: TRBJ2-1; clone size: .; D gene: .; CDR3 protein: CASSPAPGTYNEQFF; CDR3 DNA: TGTGCCAGCAGTCCAGCCCCCGGGACCTACAATGAGCAGTTCTTC
V gene: TRBV5-5; J gene: TRBJ2-7; clone size: few; D gene: .; CDR3 protein: CASSWQGEYEQYF; CDR3 DNA: TGTGCCAGCAGCTGGCAGGGAGAGTACGAGCAGTACTTC
V gene: TRBV20-1; J gene: TRBJ1-1; clone size: .; D gene: .; CDR3 protein: CSASLPRAGSFF; CDR3 DNA: TGCAGTGCTTCCCTCCCAAGGGCCGGGTCTTTCTTT
V gene: TRBV21-1; J gene: TRBJ2-5; clone size: many; D gene: .; CDR3 protein: CASRTAGSVQETQYF; CDR3 DNA: TGTGCCAGCAGAACAGCGGGATCGGTCCAAGAGACCCAGTACTTC
V gene: TRBV5-1; J gene: TRBJ1-3; clone size: .; D gene: .; CDR3 protein: CASSEGENTIYF; CDR3 DNA: TGCGCCAGCAGCGAAGGGGAAAACACCATATATTTT
V gene: TRBV7-3; J gene: TRBJ2-3; clone size: .; D gene: .; CDR3 protein: CASSREERHTQYF; CDR3 DNA: TGTGCCAGCAGCCGTGAGGAGAGGCATACGCAGTATTTT
V gene: TRBV28; J gene: TRBJ2-1; clone size: few; D gene: TRBD1; CDR3 protein: CASLGTGAHEQFF; CDR3 DNA: TGTGCCAGCCTCGGGACAGGGGCTCATGAGCAGTTCTTC
V gene: TRBV20-1; J gene: TRBJ2-4; clone size: .; D gene: TRBD2; CDR3 protein: CRVRLAGTFNIQYF; CDR3 DNA: TGCAGGGTCAGACTAGCGGGAACTTTTAACATTCAGTACTTC
V gene: TRBV9; J gene: TRBJ1-2; clone size: many; D gene: .; CDR3 protein: CASSVAGYGYTF; CDR3 DNA: TGTGCCAGCAGCGTAGCGGGCTATGGCTACACCTTC
V gene: TRBV20-1; J gene: TRBJ2-1; clone size: .; D gene: .; CDR3 protein: CSARHRAGSYNEQFF; CDR3 DNA: TGCAGTGCTCGTCACCGGGCGGGATCCTACAATGAGCAGTTCTTC
V gene: TRBV20-1; J gene: TRBJ1-1; clone size: many; D gene: .; CDR3 protein: CSATPGATEAFF; CDR3 DNA: TGCAGTGCCACACCCGGGGCCACTGAAGCTTTCTTT
V gene: TRBV12-3/TRBV12-4; J gene: TRBJ1-1; clone size: few; D gene: .; CDR3 protein: CASSLRGIRNTEAFF; CDR3 DNA: TGTGCCAGCAGTCTAAGGGGCATCAGGAACACTGAAGCTTTCTTT
V gene: TRBV10-3; J gene: TRBJ1-6; clone size: many; D gene: TRBD1; CDR3 protein: CATGQGNSPLHF; CDR3 DNA: TGTGCCACCGGACAGGGGAATTCACCCCTCCACTTT
V gene: TRBV24-1; J gene: TRBJ2-1; clone size: many; D gene: .; CDR3 protein: CATSDSGHPSSYNEQFF; CDR3 DNA: TGTGCCACCAGTGATTCGGGACACCCGAGCTCCTACAATGAGCAGTTCTTC
V gene: TRBV15; J gene: TRBJ2-1; clone size: .; D gene: .; CDR3 protein: CATSRDTGTAGRNEQFF; CDR3 DNA: TGTGCCACCAGCAGAGATACGGGGACGGCGGGAAGAAATGAGCAGTTCTTC
V gene: TRBV29-1; J gene: TRBJ2-3; clone size: many; D gene: .; CDR3 protein: CSVDWARTQYF; CDR3 DNA: TGCAGCGTTGACTGGGCCCGAACGCAGTATTTT